This TCR beta chain was profiled in a study of read filtering for tumor transcriptome and immune sequencing. Study-level background: R-ISS stage counts were under 10 for I, more than 15 for II, more than 5 for III. After DNase treatment, RNA was made into whole-transcriptome libraries.

The study, taken as a whole, reports: Single-read clonotypes: 80% to 90% of IR-seq clonotypes (around 4% of reads), roughly 70% of RNA-seq clonotypes (around 48% of reads).

The germline V gene encodes CDR1 SGHAT and CDR2 FQNNGV. CDR3 length: 14 residues. J was trimmed by 4 bases and V by 3 bases; bases with no gene match: 1. This library used roughly 0.4 ug RNA and molecular barcoded adaptors spanning alpha/delta and beta/gamma chains. MiXCR was run by TCRdb on the reads, yielding one entry per CDR3 protein. The sample records some 120,000 distinct CDR3 sequences, approximately 12% being singletons. This clonotype ranks as medium-sized. Its antigen is not identified. The chain joins TRBV11-2 to TRBJ2-1; the match to TRBD2 covers 9 bases. The clonotype was recovered from a donor at least 40 years old with multiple myeloma. What was sequenced was a population of CD138-negative cells sorted from bone marrow. The CDR3 protein is CASSFSGGYNEQFF. As DNA, the CDR3 is TGTGCCAGCAGCTTCAGCGGGGGGTACAATGAGCAGTTCTTC.